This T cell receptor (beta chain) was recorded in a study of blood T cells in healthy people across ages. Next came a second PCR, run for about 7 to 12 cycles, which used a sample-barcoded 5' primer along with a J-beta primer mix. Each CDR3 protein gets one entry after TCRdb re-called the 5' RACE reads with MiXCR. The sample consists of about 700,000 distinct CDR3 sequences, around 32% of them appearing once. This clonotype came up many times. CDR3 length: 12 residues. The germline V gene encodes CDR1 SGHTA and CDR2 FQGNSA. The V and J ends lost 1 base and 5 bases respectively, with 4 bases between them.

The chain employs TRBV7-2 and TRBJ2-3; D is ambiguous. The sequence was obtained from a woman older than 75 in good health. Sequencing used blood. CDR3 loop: CASSLGVDTQYF. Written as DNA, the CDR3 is TGTGCCAGCAGCTTAGGGGTAGATACGCAGTATTTT.